One and the same sample provided the 10 T cell receptor beta chains below, sequenced in a study of T-cell reconstitution after alpha-beta-depleted transplantation in children. This sample's TCRbeta library carried unique molecular identifier barcodes. TCRdb called the PCR reads again in MiXCR, with one record for every CDR3 protein. The sample shows approximately 150,000 distinct CDR3 sequences, around 8.5% of them seen only once. The sequences come from PBMCs, mostly from graft donor cells, collected 180 days after TCRalphabeta/CD19-depleted stem cell transplant. The receptors originated from a female patient aged 2-9 years who had a stem cell transplant for congenital amegakaryocytic thrombocytopenia, so the T cells may come from the graft donor.

The J gene is TRBJ2-3, the V gene TRBV5-1; the D is unclear. The germline gives CDR1 SGHRS, CDR2 YFSETQ. This CDR3 contains 15 residues. V gave up 1 base and J gave up 2 bases, with 11 bases separating them. The CDR3 DNA is TGCGCCAGCAGCTTGTTCCGCATCGACACAGATACGCAGTATTTT. Protein: CASSLFRIDTDTQYF.

This clonotype was detected many times. The chain couples TRBV29-1 to TRBJ2-2, with D possibly matching TRBD2 (5 bases). V shed 7 bases and J shed 6 bases, with 15 bases lying between them. CDR3 length: 13 amino acids. CDR1 SQVTM and CDR2 ANQGSEA come from the germline V gene. The DNA of the CDR3 is TGCAGCGCCGAACTAGGGTTCCCCGGGGAGCTGTTTTTT. Residues: CSAELGFPGELFF.

This clonotype was picked up a small number of times. The chain uses TRBV11-2 and TRBJ2-3; D remains unclear. The CDR3 covers 13 residues. V gave up 0 bases and J gave up 5 bases, with 6 bases separating them. Germline loops: CDR1 SGHAT, CDR2 FQNNGV. As DNA, the CDR3 is TGTGCCAGCAGCTTAGATCACCGAGATACGCAGTATTTT. Translation: CASSLDHRDTQYF.

This clonotype was observed a few times. The genes are TRBV5-1 and TRBJ2-3; 11 nucleotides align to TRBD2. The CDR3 extends over 15 amino acids. After removal of 6 bases from V and 4 bases from J, the junction contained 7 bases not matched to a gene. The germline CDR1 and CDR2 sequences are SGHRS and YFSETQ. The CDR3 protein is CASTLAGASPDTQYF. In nucleotides, the CDR3 is TGCGCCAGCACACTAGCGGGAGCTTCCCCAGATACGCAGTATTTT.

The chain combines TRBV7-2 with TRBJ2-1, with 8 nucleotides matching TRBD2. Trimming cost V 11 bases and J 5 bases; bases outside gene matches: 5. Germline-derived CDR1 and CDR2 are SGHTA and FQGNSA. This CDR3 has 12 amino acids. The DNA for the CDR3 is TGTGCCGCTCGGGAGGGGAACAATGAGCAGTTCTTC. Protein sequence: CAAREGNNEQFF.

This clonotype occurred many times. The chain recombines TRBV5-1 with TRBJ2-7; D unclear. Germline loops: CDR1 SGHRS, CDR2 YFSETQ. Trimming removed 0 bases from V and 0 bases from J, with 10 bases in between. This CDR3 contains 15 residues. CDR3 loop: CASSLVYRSSYEQYF. The CDR3 coding sequence is TGCGCCAGCAGCTTGGTGTATCGTAGCTCCTACGAGCAGTACTTC.

This clonotype was picked up many times. V and J are TRBV12-3 or TRBV12-4 and TRBJ2-4; 10 nucleotides agree with TRBD2. Losses at the gene ends were 6 bases for V and 1 base for J; bases not matched to a gene: 12. The CDR3 is made up of 18 amino acids. DNA of the CDR3: TGTGCCAGCAGCCCGCGGACTAGCGGCTCAAGGGCCAAAAACATTCAGTACTTC. Protein: CASSPRTSGSRAKNIQYF.

The V gene is TRBV12-3 or TRBV12-4, the J gene TRBJ1-5, with TRBD1 identical over 8 bases. V was clipped by 6 bases and J by 3 bases; unmatched bases: 7. This CDR3 comprises 15 residues. Here the CDR3 DNA reads TGTGCCAGCAGCCCATCGACAGGGGACAATCAGCCCCAGCATTTT. Its protein product is CASSPSTGDNQPQHF.

The J gene is TRBJ2-1, the V gene TRBV5-1; 9 bases line up with TRBD1. V lost 4 bases to trimming and J lost 7 bases; unmatched junction nucleotides: 6. This CDR3 contains 14 residues. Looked up from germline, CDR1 is SGHRS and CDR2 is YFSETQ. CDR3 sequence (DNA): TGCGCCAGCAGCCACCGGGACAGGGTTAATGAGCAGTTCTTC. This gives the protein CASSHRDRVNEQFF.

This clonotype was counted many times. The V call is TRBV27, the J call TRBJ1-5; D is unresolved. The CDR3 has 14 residues. Trimming took off 8 bases at V and 4 bases at J, with 15 bases between the two ends. Germline CDR1 and CDR2: MNHEY and SMNVEV (reference sequence). The CDR3 region has the DNA TGTGCCAGCGGGCCGTGGGCCGGTAATCAGCCCCAGCATTTT. Residues: CASGPWAGNQPQHF.